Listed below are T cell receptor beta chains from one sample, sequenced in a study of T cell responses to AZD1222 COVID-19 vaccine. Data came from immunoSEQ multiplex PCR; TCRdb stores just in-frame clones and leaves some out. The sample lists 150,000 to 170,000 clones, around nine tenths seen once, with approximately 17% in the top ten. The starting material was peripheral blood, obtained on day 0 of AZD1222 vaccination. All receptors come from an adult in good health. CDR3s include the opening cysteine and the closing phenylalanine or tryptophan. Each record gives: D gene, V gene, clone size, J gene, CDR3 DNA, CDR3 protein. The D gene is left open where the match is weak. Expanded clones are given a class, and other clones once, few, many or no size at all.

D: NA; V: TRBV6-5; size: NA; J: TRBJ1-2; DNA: TGTGCCAGCAACGGCCCATATGGCTACACCTTC; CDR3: CASNGPYGYTF
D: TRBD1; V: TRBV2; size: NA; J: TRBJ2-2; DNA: TGTGCCAACGGGGACAGCTATGGGGCCGGGGAGCTGTTTTTT; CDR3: CANGDSYGAGELFF
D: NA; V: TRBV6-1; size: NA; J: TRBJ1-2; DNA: TGTGCCAGCAGTGATCTAGCGTTGGACTATGGCTACACCTTC; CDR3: CASSDLALDYGYTF
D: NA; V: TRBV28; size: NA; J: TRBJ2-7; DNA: TGTGCCAGCGAAGGAGGCTACGAGCAGTACTTC; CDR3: CASEGGYEQYF
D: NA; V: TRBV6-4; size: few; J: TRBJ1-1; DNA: TGTGCCAGCAGTCGGACAACAAACACTGAAGCTTTCTTT; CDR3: CASSRTTNTEAFF
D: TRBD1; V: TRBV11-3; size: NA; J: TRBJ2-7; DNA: TGTGCCAGCAGAGGCCCGGGACAGTCCGCCTACGAGCAGTACTTC; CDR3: CASRGPGQSAYEQYF
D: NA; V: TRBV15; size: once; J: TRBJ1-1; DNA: TGTGCCACCAGCAGAGAGGGGAGAGAAGCTTTCTTT; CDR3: CATSREGREAFF
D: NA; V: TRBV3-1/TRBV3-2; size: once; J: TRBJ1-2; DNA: TGTGCCAGCAGCCAGAATATAAACTATGGCTACACCTTC; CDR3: CASSQNINYGYTF
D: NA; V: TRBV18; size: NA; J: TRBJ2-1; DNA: TGTGCCAGCTCACCAGGGATGGGGAGAGGGGATGAGCAGTTCTTC; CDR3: CASSPGMGRGDEQFF
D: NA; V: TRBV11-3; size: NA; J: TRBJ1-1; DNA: TGTGCCAGCAGCTTGCGTGCCAGCAACACTGAAGCTTTCTTT; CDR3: CASSLRASNTEAFF
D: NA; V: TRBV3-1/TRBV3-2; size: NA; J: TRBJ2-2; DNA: TGTGCCAGCAGCCCCCTAAGGGCCGGGGAGCTGTTTTTT; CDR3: CASSPLRAGELFF
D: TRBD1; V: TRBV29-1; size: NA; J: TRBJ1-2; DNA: TGCGTGGGACAGGCCCTCAGGGACTATGGCTACACCTTC; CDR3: CVGQALRDYGYTF
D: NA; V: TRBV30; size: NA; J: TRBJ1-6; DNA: TGTGCTTGCCCGGGGGGCAGATCCTATAATTCACCCCTCCACTTT; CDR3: CACPGGRSYNSPLHF
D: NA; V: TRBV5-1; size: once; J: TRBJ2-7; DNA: TGCGCCAGCAGCTTGGATGTCAACGAGCAGTACTTC; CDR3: CASSLDVNEQYF
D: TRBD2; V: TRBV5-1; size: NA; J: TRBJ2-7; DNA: TGCGCCAGCAGCTTGAAGCTAGCGGGTCACGAGCAGTACTTC; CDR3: CASSLKLAGHEQYF
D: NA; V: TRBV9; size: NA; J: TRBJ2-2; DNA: TGTGCCAGCACCGTCGGGGGTATCGGGGAGCTGTTTTTT; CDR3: CASTVGGIGELFF
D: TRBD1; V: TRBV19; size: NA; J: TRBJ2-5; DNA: TGTGCCAGTAGGGGACAGGGGGCTTTAGAGACCCAGTACTTC; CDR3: CASRGQGALETQYF
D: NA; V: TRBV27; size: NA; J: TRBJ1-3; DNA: TGTGCCAGCAGTTTAAGGTGGGGCTTTGGAAACACCATATATTTT; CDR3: CASSLRWGFGNTIYF
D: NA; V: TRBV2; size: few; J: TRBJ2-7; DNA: TGTGCCAGCACGGTCGGTGGCCTCGACGAGCAGTACTTC; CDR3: CASTVGGLDEQYF
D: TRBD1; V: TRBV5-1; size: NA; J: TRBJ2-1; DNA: TGCGCCAGCAGCTTAAGGACAGGGAGTTACAATGAGCAGTTCTTC; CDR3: CASSLRTGSYNEQFF
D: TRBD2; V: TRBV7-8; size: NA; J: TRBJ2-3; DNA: TGTGCCAGCAGCTTAGGTAGCGGGAGAACATATACGCAGTATTTT; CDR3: CASSLGSGRTYTQYF
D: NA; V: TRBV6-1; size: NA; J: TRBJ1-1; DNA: TGTGCCAGCAGTGAGAGACAGATCACTGAAGCTTTCTTT; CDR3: CASSERQITEAFF
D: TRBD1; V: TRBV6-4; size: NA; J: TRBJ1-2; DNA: TGTGCCAGCAGGCCTACAGGGGGCGGTGGCTACACCTTC; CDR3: CASRPTGGGGYTF
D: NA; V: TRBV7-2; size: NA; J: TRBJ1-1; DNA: TGTGCCAGCAGCTTAGGCGGGAGTAAAACTGAAGCTTTCTTT; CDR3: CASSLGGSKTEAFF
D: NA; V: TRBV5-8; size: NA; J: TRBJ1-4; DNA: TGTGCCAGCAGCTTGGGAGAGGGGGGAAATGAAAAACTGTTTTTT; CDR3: CASSLGEGGNEKLFF
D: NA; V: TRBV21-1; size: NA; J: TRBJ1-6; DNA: TGTGCCAGCAGATCCGGGGGGTACCACTTT; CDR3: CASRSGGYHF
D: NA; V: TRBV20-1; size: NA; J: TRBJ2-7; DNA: TGCAGTGCTAGTTTAGCGGCAAACTACGAGCAGTACTTC; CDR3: CSASLAANYEQYF
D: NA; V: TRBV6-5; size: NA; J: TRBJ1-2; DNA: TGTGCCAGCAGTTTTGCGGGGTCCTATGGCTACACCTTC; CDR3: CASSFAGSYGYTF
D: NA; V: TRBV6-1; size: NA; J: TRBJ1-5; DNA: TGTGCCAGCAGTGATACCGCAGTAGGGCCCCAGCATTTT; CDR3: CASSDTAVGPQHF
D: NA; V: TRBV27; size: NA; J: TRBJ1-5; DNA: TGTGCCAGCTCAGGGGCTAATCAGCCCCAGCATTTT; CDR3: CASSGANQPQHF
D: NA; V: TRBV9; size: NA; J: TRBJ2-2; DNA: TGTGCCAGCAGCGTCCGGGATACGTCCGGGGAGCTGTTTTTT; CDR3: CASSVRDTSGELFF
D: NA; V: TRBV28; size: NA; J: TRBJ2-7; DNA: TGTGCCAGCAGCAAGGCGGGGAATTCCTACGAGCAGTACTTC; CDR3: CASSKAGNSYEQYF